This T cell receptor beta chain was sequenced during a study of blood T cell repertoires in COVID-19. At the level of the study: Italy, Spain and the United States were the sources of the convalescent and acute COVID-19 samples. In each case, the material was cDNA or gDNA derived from T cells, B-cell-depleted T cells, or PBMCs.

Germline loops: CDR1 LNHDA, CDR2 SQIVND (reference sequence). V was cut by 0 bases and J by 0 bases, with 8 bases left in between. There are 15 residues in the CDR3. As handled by the study authors: Using reference gene primer amplification, nucleated cell counts were estimated. Clones were sequenced by immunoSEQ multiplex PCR, and TCRdb holds only the in-frame ones, with some missing. The DNA was the basis for D and trimming; V, J and clone size are from that table. Of fewer than 90,000 clones in the sample, around 88% are singletons; the top ten hold 0.35% to 0.5%. The sample was peripheral blood. The chain links TRBV19 to TRBJ1-1; possible D gene TRBD1, 5 bases. The clonotype comes from a man aged 55 to 70 with acute or convalescent COVID-19. The CDR3 DNA reads TGTGCCAGTAGTATAGATTCAGGGTTGAACACTGAAGCTTTCTTT. Protein product: CASSIDSGLNTEAFF.